These 28 T cell receptor beta chains were all obtained from the same sample, sequenced in a study of PD-1 blockade in classical Hodgkin lymphoma. Time point reported: cycle 4 day 1 (C4D1), after less than 7 weeks of nivolumab. No patient escaped relapse after autologous stem cell transplantation, and brentuximab vedotin exposure varied. It was by magnetic negative selection that CD4+ T cells were purified from thawed PBMCs. TCRdb's table, derived via immunoSEQ multiplex PCR, lists solely in-frame clones and lacks some. The table records about 30,000 clones, about 88% of them present only once. Sequences were derived from CD4+ T cells from blood, sampled before the fourth cycle of nivolumab. The receptors originated from a human donor with classical Hodgkin lymphoma.

A remark on this clone: An end of the junction differs from the germline gene, which may be a read error. This chain uses TRBV4-1 with TRBJ1-6; a weak D match, TRBD1 (5 bases). Germline V gene lookup returns CDR1 MGHRA and CDR2 YSYEKL. This CDR3 is 16 amino acids long. The CDR3 loop reads CASSQAGEPSNSPLHF. For the CDR3, the DNA is TGTGCCAGCAGCCAAGCGGGGGAACCCTCTAATTCACCCCTCCACTTT.

The V gene is TRBV5-1, the J gene TRBJ2-1, with TRBD2 matching over 8 bases. Germline V lookup: CDR1 SGHRS, CDR2 YFSETQ. Losses at the gene ends were 7 bases for V and 3 bases for J; bases not matched to a gene: 6. This CDR3 has 14 residues. CDR3 in DNA: TGCGCCAGCGGGGGCAGCGGGGGCTACAATGAGCAGTTCTTC. Translation: CASGGSGGYNEQFF.

V usage is TRBV7-9 and J usage is TRBJ2-4; no clear D. The CDR3 consists of 15 residues. Trimming removed 0 bases at V and 1 base at J, with 7 bases between. Germline-derived CDR1 and CDR2 are SEHNR and FQNEAQ (reference sequence). The CDR3 sequence is CASSLAGSAKNIQYF. The DNA for the CDR3 is TGTGCCAGCAGCTTAGCGGGGTCCGCCAAAAACATTCAGTACTTC.

V and J are TRBV5-1 and TRBJ2-1, with TRBD1 matching over 8 bases. This CDR3 has 15 amino acids. The germline V gene encodes CDR1 SGHRS and CDR2 YFSETQ. With V trimmed by 0 bases and J by 6 bases, 5 bases remained unmatched. The CDR3 DNA reads TGCGCCAGCAGCTTGGAAGGGACAGGCTTCAATGAGCAGTTCTTC. Its translation is CASSLEGTGFNEQFF. The full variable domain, its missing parts supplied by reference TRBV5-1 and TRBJ2-1, is KAGVTQTPRYLIKTRGQQVTLSCSPISGHRSVSWYQQTPGQGLQFLFEYFSETQRNKGNFPGRFSGRQFSNSRSEMNVSTLELGDSALYLCASSLEGTGFNEQFFGPGTRLTVL.

The V gene is TRBV27, the J gene TRBJ1-3; the D gene is possibly TRBD1 (6 bases). This CDR3 region has 17 residues. V was pared by 5 bases and J by 0 bases, with 17 bases between. Germline V gives CDR1 MNHEY, CDR2 SMNVEV (reference sequence). In nucleotides, the CDR3 is TGTGCCAGCAGTCCCCTGGGTTTACAGGGCTCTGGAAACACCATATATTTT. As protein: CASSPLGLQGSGNTIYF.

The chain carries TRBV19 and TRBJ1-5, with D maybe TRBD1 (6 bases). Between the trimmed V and J ends, which lost 2 bases and 0 bases, there was a span of 17 bases. The CDR3 has 18 residues. Germline V gives CDR1 LNHDA, CDR2 SQIVND (reference sequence). In DNA, the CDR3 is TGTGCCAGTAGTATAAAGGGACACCTCACCCCTAGCAATCAGCCCCAGCATTTT. Residues: CASSIKGHLTPSNQPQHF.

The chain uses TRBV6-6 and TRBJ2-6; either TRBD1 or TRBD2 may supply D (5 bases each). This CDR3 has 15 amino acids. Deletions cut 6 bases from V and 0 bases from J, with 9 bases between. In germline, CDR1 is MNHNY, CDR2 SVGAGI (reference sequence). The CDR3 DNA reads as TGTGCCAGCAGGGGACGGCTCTCTGGGGCCAACGTCCTGACTTTC. It codes for CASRGRLSGANVLTF.

The chain recombines TRBV5-1 with TRBJ1-3; TRBD1 matches 9 bases. This CDR3 comprises 15 residues. Per the germline V gene, CDR1 is SGHRS and CDR2 is YFSETQ. V was clipped by 4 bases and J by 3 bases; unmatched bases: 5. CDR3 amino acids: CASSIKTGGGNTIYF. In DNA form, the CDR3 reads TGCGCCAGCAGCATTAAGACAGGGGGTGGAAACACCATATATTTT.

The chain combines TRBV28 with TRBJ2-6, with 12 bases that match TRBD2. The CDR3 has 17 residues. CDR1 and CDR2 (germline): MDHEN, SYDVKM. Germline trimming cut 6 bases from V and 4 bases from J; bases unmatched to any gene: 7. CDR3 residues: CASRRLAGVWGANVLTF. CDR3 DNA sequence: TGTGCCAGCAGAAGACTAGCGGGAGTGTGGGGGGCCAACGTCCTGACTTTC.

This rearrangement joins TRBV28 to TRBJ2-7; D gene ambiguous. With 9 bases removed from V and 6 bases from J, the gap between germline ends came to 18 bases. The CDR3 has 13 amino acids. In germline, CDR1 is MDHEN, CDR2 SYDVKM. CDR3 residues: CASLSTVTPEQYF. The CDR3 region has the DNA TGTGCCAGTTTATCGACCGTTACGCCCGAGCAGTACTTC.

The V and J genes are TRBV4-2 and TRBJ2-7, with TRBD2 matching over 9 bases. The ends lost 6 bases at V and 2 bases at J; junction bases unmatched: 14. The CDR3 contains 17 residues. Germline V CDR1 and CDR2: LGHNA, YNFKEQ. The CDR3 region has the DNA TGTGCCAGCAGTCCCCGGGTAGCGGGAGAGTTTGCCTACGAGCAGTACTTC. This codes for CASSPRVAGEFAYEQYF.

V and J are TRBV7-2 and TRBJ1-6, with 7 bases aligning to TRBD1. Losses at the gene ends were 5 bases for V and 10 bases for J; bases not matched to a gene: 2. Germline V gene lookup returns CDR1 SGHTA and CDR2 FQGNSA. CDR3 size: 12 residues. The CDR3 spells CASSLGGSPLHF. CDR3 coding DNA: TGTGCCAGCAGCCTAGGGGGCTCACCCCTCCACTTT.

This clone was recorded a few times. The chain couples TRBV5-1 to TRBJ2-7; the D is unclear. Between the trimmed V and J ends, which lost 1 base and 5 bases, there was a span of 10 bases. This CDR3 is 13 amino acids long. Per germline, CDR1 SGHRS and CDR2 YFSETQ. CDR3 in DNA: TGCGCCAGCAGCTTGCTAGACACCCACGAGCAGTACTTC. Its protein product is CASSLLDTHEQYF.

The chain joins TRBV28 to TRBJ2-3, with 10 bases aligning to TRBD1. Germline CDR1 is MDHEN and CDR2 is SYDVKM. V lost 6 bases and J lost 5; bases outside the gene matches: 11. This CDR3 comprises 16 residues. CDR3 nucleotides: TGTGCCAGCAGAGAAACCCCGGGACAGGGGTTAGATACGCAGTATTTT. Translating it yields CASRETPGQGLDTQYF.

The CDR3 DNA reads as TGTGCCAGCTCACCACTTACAGGAGCCAATGAGCAGTTCTTC. It specifies CASSPLTGANEQFF. The chain links TRBV18 to TRBJ2-1; possible D gene TRBD1, 5 bases. Trimming stripped 1 base from V and 6 bases from J, with 10 bases between. Germline loops: CDR1 KGHSH, CDR2 LQKENI. The CDR3 loop spans 14 amino acids.

This clone was counted between two and nine times. This rearrangement joins TRBV15 to TRBJ2-7; 7 nucleotides align to TRBD2. CDR3 length: 14 residues. Looked up from germline, CDR1 is LNHNV and CDR2 is YYDKDF (reference sequence). Losses at the gene ends were 3 bases for V and 7 bases for J; bases not matched to a gene: 9. CDR3 residues: CATSSLAAAREQYF. The CDR3 DNA follows: TGTGCCACCAGCAGCCTAGCGGCCGCACGGGAGCAGTACTTC.

The chain carries TRBV11-2 and TRBJ2-3; a possible D gene is TRBD2 (6 bases). The CDR3 sequence is 17 residues long. The ends were cut back, 3 bases at V and 3 bases at J, with 19 bases in the middle. From germline, CDR1 is SGHAT and CDR2 FQNNGV. The CDR3 loop reads CASSFTSPGVRTDTQYF. CDR3 sequence (DNA): TGTGCCAGCAGCTTCACATCTCCGGGGGTGAGAACAGATACGCAGTATTTT.

J is TRBJ2-5 and V is TRBV4-1; no clear D. CDR1 is MGHRA, CDR2 YSYEKL, per germline. The CDR3 length is 13 residues. V lost 0 bases to trimming and J lost 4 bases, with 6 bases between them. CDR3 in amino acids: CASSQDARETQYF. The CDR3 DNA sequence: TGCGCCAGCAGCCAAGATGCCAGAGAGACCCAGTACTTC.

In this sample, this clone turned up once. This chain links TRBV14 with TRBJ1-4, with D hard to call. V shed 1 base and J shed 5 bases, with 11 bases lying between them. The CDR3 has 15 amino acids. Germline CDR1 SGHDN, CDR2 FVKESK. DNA of the CDR3: TGTGCCAGCAGCCAAGTCGCGTTAGGAAATGAAAAACTGTTTTTT. As protein: CASSQVALGNEKLFF.

The chain carries TRBV7-9 and TRBJ1-3, with a weak D call TRBD1 (5 bases). With 5 bases removed from V and 0 bases from J, the gap between germline ends came to 17 bases. Germline V gives CDR1 SEHNR, CDR2 FQNEAQ (reference sequence). The CDR3 sequence is 17 residues long. The chain's CDR3 is CASSPRQLRNSGNTIYF. For the CDR3, the DNA is TGTGCCAGCAGCCCACGACAGCTCCGGAACTCTGGAAACACCATATATTTT.

The genes are TRBV5-4 and TRBJ2-3, with D possibly TRBD1 on 6 matching bases. Germline CDR1 reads SGHNT; CDR2 reads YYREEE (reference sequence). There are 16 residues in the CDR3. V was clipped by 5 bases and J by 1 base, with 17 bases between them. The CDR3 DNA follows: TGTGCCAGCAGAAAACTACAGGGTGCTGGCACAGATACGCAGTATTTT. Protein: CASRKLQGAGTDTQYF.

V usage is TRBV30 and J usage is TRBJ2-7; D may be TRBD2 (6 bases). CDR3 length: 15 residues. CDR1 GTSNPN and CDR2 SVGIG come from the germline V gene (reference sequence). V was pared by 0 bases and J by 3 bases, with 15 bases between. The CDR3 protein is CAWSVVRWGVYEQYF. DNA of the CDR3: TGTGCCTGGAGTGTTGTCAGGTGGGGGGTCTACGAGCAGTACTTC.

The gene calls are TRBV10-1 and TRBJ2-3, with D unresolved. There are 12 residues in the CDR3. Germline V lookup: CDR1 WNHNN, CDR2 SYGVQD (reference sequence). Between the trimmed V and J ends, which lost 0 bases and 6 bases, there was a span of 4 bases. The CDR3 is CASSESSDTQYF. In nucleotides, the CDR3 is TGCGCCAGCAGTGAGTCGTCCGATACGCAGTATTTT.

The gene calls are TRBV19 and TRBJ1-5; D not certain. V lost 1 base, J lost 7 bases, and 11 bases lay in between. The CDR3 loop spans 14 amino acids. Germline V lookup: CDR1 LNHDA, CDR2 SQIVND (reference sequence). The CDR3 loop reads CASSIAKGWQPQHF. The DNA for the CDR3 is TGTGCCAGTAGTATAGCAAAGGGCTGGCAGCCCCAGCATTTT.

In this sample, this clone turned up once. The chain has TRBV28 and TRBJ2-1; TRBD2 agrees at 12 bases. The CDR3 covers 18 residues. Germline-derived CDR1 and CDR2 are MDHEN and SYDVKM. J lost 1 base, V lost 4 bases, and 8 bases had no gene match. CDR3 coding DNA: TGTGCCAGCAGTTCCCTAGCGGGAGGGCCTGGTTCCTACAATGAGCAGTTCTTC. It specifies CASSSLAGGPGSYNEQFF.

The genes are TRBV5-1 and TRBJ2-1; tentatively, D is TRBD1 or TRBD2 (5 bases each). V lost 1 base to trimming and J lost 2 bases, with 10 bases between them. Germline V gene sequence: CDR1 SGHRS, CDR2 YFSETQ. The CDR3 length is 15 residues. CDR3 nucleotides: TGCGCCAGCAGCTTGCCCCAGGGACCCTACAATGAGCAGTTCTTC. Translating gives CASSLPQGPYNEQFF.

The rearrangement joins TRBV10-2 to TRBJ1-3; D is unclear. The CDR3 consists of 14 residues. Germline V CDR1 and CDR2: WSHSY, SAAADI. V lost 4 bases, J lost 3 bases, and 10 bases lay in between. The CDR3 nucleotides read TGCGCCAGCAGTGTTGAGAGACATGGAAACACCATATATTTT. This translates into CASSVERHGNTIYF.

This clone came up a few times. The rearrangement uses TRBV7-9 and TRBJ2-1; D may correspond to TRBD1 or TRBD2 (5 bases each). Germline V gene data show CDR1 as SEHNR and CDR2 as FQNEAQ (reference sequence). CDR3 length: 12 amino acids. V shed 5 bases and J shed 7 bases, with 9 bases lying between them. This CDR3 is CASSGDGNEQFF. DNA of the CDR3: TGTGCCAGCAGCGGGGACGGGAATGAGCAGTTCTTC.